What follows are 6 T cell receptor beta chains derived from one specimen sequenced in a study of radiotherapy plus CTLA-4 blockade in lung cancer. Produced via immunoSEQ multiplex PCR; TCRdb's table is partial and in-frame only. The sample has over 60,000 clones; around 86% are singletons. The starting material was peripheral blood, obtained from a patient treated with radiotherapy plus ipilimumab. The source is a human donor with non-small cell lung cancer that progressed on radiotherapy plus ipilimumab.

The chain recombines TRBV9 with TRBJ1-3; D gene unclear. Deletions cut 0 bases from V and 5 bases from J, with 12 bases between. CDR1 is SGDLS and CDR2 is YYNGEE in the germline V gene. The CDR3 consists of 15 residues. DNA of the CDR3: TGTGCCAGCAGCGTAGAACTCAGTGGCAGAAACACCATATATTTT. Translation: CASSVELSGRNTIYF.

This clone appeared a few times. The gene calls are TRBV27 and TRBJ2-2; D is ambiguous. Germline CDR1 reads MNHEY; CDR2 reads SMNVEV (reference sequence). The V and J ends lost 6 bases and 2 bases respectively, with 10 bases between them. This CDR3 has 14 residues. The CDR3 loop is CASSLDTNTGELFF. The CDR3 coding sequence is TGTGCCAGCAGCCTAGACACTAACACCGGGGAGCTGTTTTTT.

CDR3 coding DNA: TGTGCCAGCAGTGAATTTGGAGGTGCCTACAATGAGCAGTTCTTC. This codes for CASSEFGGAYNEQFF. The J gene is TRBJ2-1, the V gene TRBV25-1; D is possibly TRBD2 (5 bases). Between the trimmed V and J ends, which lost 1 base and 2 bases, there was a span of 9 bases. The CDR3 has 15 amino acids. Germline assignment: CDR1 MGHDK and CDR2 SYGVNS.

The CDR3 coding sequence is TGTGCCAGCAGCCCCTCGCCAGGGGAGACCTACGAGCAGTACTTC. Protein product: CASSPSPGETYEQYF. The chain employs TRBV27 and TRBJ2-7; possibly TRBD1 for D (6 bases). With 6 bases removed from V and 2 bases from J, the gap between germline ends came to 17 bases. Germline CDR1 is MNHEY and CDR2 is SMNVEV (reference sequence). The CDR3 is 15 amino acids.

The genes are TRBV6-6 and TRBJ2-5; 9 bases map to TRBD1. The trim removed 9 bases at V and 4 bases at J, leaving 3 bases unmatched. The CDR3 loop spans 12 amino acids. Germline values: CDR1 MNHNY, CDR2 SVGAGI (reference sequence). The CDR3 bases are TGTGCCAGTAACAGGGGGCTAGAGACCCAGTACTTC. It specifies CASNRGLETQYF.

A single count supports this clone. The rearrangement joins TRBV29-1 to TRBJ1-2; 8 bases fit TRBD1. The CDR3 has 13 amino acids. CDR1 and CDR2 from the germline V gene are SQVTM and ANQGSEA. V trimming: 4 bases; J trimming: 8 bases; junction bases outside the gene matches: 9. CDR3: CSVGPQGVGGYTF. CDR3 coding DNA: TGCAGCGTTGGTCCACAGGGGGTAGGCGGCTACACCTTC.